Following are 26 T cell receptor beta chains from one sample sequenced in a study of T cell repertoires in cytomegalovirus infection (dated by TCRdb to the late 2010s). The run used an Illumina HiSeq 1500. Using fastp trimming at Q25 and MiXCR clonotype assembly, TCRdb reanalyzed the public sequencing data and kept in-frame beta chains. Rows with a matching CDR3 protein are joined into one entry that keeps the most common DNA and genes. This sample lists roughly 920,000 distinct CDR3 sequences; approximately 31% were detected once. The ten top clones hold under 15% of the sample. These TCRs are of unknown antigen specificity. The treatment or condition label, read with the paper, signifies: in vitro stimulation with specific CMV peptide epitopes to enrich CMV-specific T cells. The material sequenced was cultured CD8+ T cells from PBMCs, taken from culture after CMV antigen stimulation. These receptors were obtained from a human donor in good health (CMV status not recorded). Some clones in this sample may be carry-over from other donors' samples.

Points on this clonotype: Sequence at one end of the junction differs from germline and may be a read error. The chain joins TRBV19 to TRBJ1-1; D not certain. Germline-derived CDR1 and CDR2 are LNHDA and SQIVND (reference sequence). The CDR3 is made up of 16 amino acids. The CDR3 region is CASRIESAGMNTEAFF. DNA for the CDR3: TGTGCCAGTCGTATAGAAAGCGCGGGGATGAACACTGAAGCTTTCTTT.

This clonotype has more than one count but fewer than ten. The chain joins TRBV12-5 to TRBJ1-1; TRBD1 is a possible D gene (6 bases). There are 17 residues in the CDR3. The germline gives CDR1 LGHNT, CDR2 FRNRAP. The V and J ends lost 2 bases and 0 bases respectively, with 16 bases between them. The DNA of the CDR3 is TGTGCTAGTGGTTTGTGGTCTGGGGACATCATGAACACTGAAGCTTTCTTT. Amino acid sequence: CASGLWSGDIMNTEAFF.

This clonotype occurred many times. The chain recombines TRBV7-6 with TRBJ1-1; TRBD1 matches 7 bases. CDR1 and CDR2 from the germline V gene are SGHVS and FNYEAQ. The CDR3 consists of 15 residues. J gave up 5 bases and V 3 bases, and 9 bases lay outside the gene matches. The CDR3 spells CASSFGEGALTEAFF. The CDR3 DNA is TGTGCCAGCAGCTTTGGGGAGGGGGCGCTTACTGAAGCTTTCTTT.

This clonotype was detected a few times. The chain combines TRBV19 with TRBJ1-1, with a tentative D call TRBD1 (5 bases). Per the germline V gene, CDR1 is LNHDA and CDR2 is SQIVND (reference sequence). The CDR3 covers 14 residues. V lost 3 bases, J lost 2 bases, and 10 bases lay in between. CDR3 coding DNA: TGTGCCAGTAGTATCGGGGCAAGTAACACTGAAGCTTTCTTT. Protein sequence: CASSIGASNTEAFF.

This clonotype occurred a few times. The rearrangement uses TRBV5-5 and TRBJ2-3; 7 nucleotides agree with TRBD2. Germline trimming cut 3 bases from V and 0 bases from J; bases unmatched to any gene: 7. The CDR3 is 16 residues long. Germline V gene data show CDR1 as SGHKS and CDR2 as YYEKEE (reference sequence). In nucleotides, the CDR3 is TGTGCCAGCAGCTCTGTGGGGCGGGGGAGCACAGATACGCAGTATTTT. Its translation is CASSSVGRGSTDTQYF.

V gene TRBV2 combines with J gene TRBJ2-2; 9 bases are shared with TRBD2. V gave up 2 bases and J gave up 7 bases; unmatched junction bases: 5. The CDR3 contains 15 residues. Germline-derived CDR1 and CDR2 are SNHLY and FYNNEI. The CDR3 protein is CASSEPSGVIGELFF. The CDR3 nucleotides read TGTGCCAGCAGTGAACCTAGCGGGGTAATCGGGGAGCTGTTTTTT.

The chain has TRBV6-2 or TRBV6-3 and TRBJ2-1; 7 bases map to TRBD2. Per germline, CDR1 MNHEY and CDR2 SVGEGT. J gave up 6 bases and V 11 bases, and 28 bases lay outside the gene matches. This CDR3 contains 19 residues. In nucleotides, the CDR3 is TGTGCCGGCAATCTCTCCCCCCCGAATGGCGGGGGATTCGGCAATGAGCAGTTCTTC. Its protein is CAGNLSPPNGGGFGNEQFF.

The gene calls are TRBV25-1 and TRBJ2-1; D gene unclear. Germline CDR1 MGHDK, CDR2 SYGVNS. The CDR3 contains 12 residues. Trimming removed 5 bases from V and 4 bases from J, with 6 bases in between. This CDR3 is CASSTEYNEQFF. The CDR3 DNA reads TGTGCCAGCAGTACGGAGTACAATGAGCAGTTCTTC.

This sequence joins TRBV24-1 and TRBJ2-3, with D tentatively TRBD2 (6 bases). There are 15 residues in the CDR3. Germline assignment: CDR1 KGHDR and CDR2 SFDVKD. The germline V and J ends were trimmed by 0 bases and 7 bases, with 13 bases remaining between them. The CDR3 region is CATSDLVEGRHTQYF. CDR3 nucleotide sequence: TGTGCCACCAGTGATTTGGTGGAGGGTCGGCATACGCAGTATTTT.

In its sample, this clonotype was seen a few times. The rearrangement joins TRBV20-1 to TRBJ2-1, with unresolved D. CDR1 is DFQATT, CDR2 SNEGSKA, per germline (reference sequence). The CDR3 consists of 15 residues. The V and J ends lost 5 bases and 5 bases respectively, with 19 bases between them. The CDR3 sequence: CSASPMELLDNEQFF. The DNA of the CDR3 is TGCAGTGCTTCTCCCATGGAGCTATTAGACAATGAGCAGTTCTTC.

This sequence joins TRBV7-2 and TRBJ1-6; 11 nucleotides match TRBD1. The CDR3 is made up of 19 amino acids. Germline values: CDR1 SGHTA, CDR2 FQGNSA. Trimming took 5 bases from V and 7 from J; bases not matched to a gene: 16. CDR3 loop: CASSPGLDRGLFGNSPLHF. The CDR3 region has the DNA TGTGCCAGCAGCCCAGGTTTGGACAGGGGGCTTTTTGGGAATTCACCCCTCCACTTT.

This clonotype showed up just a few times. The CDR3 sequence: CASIPSGISPGGYTF. The CDR3 DNA sequence: TGTGCCAGCATACCCTCAGGGATAAGCCCAGGGGGCTACACCTTC. This rearrangement joins TRBV7-9 to TRBJ1-2, with D possibly TRBD1 on 5 matching bases. Per the germline V gene, CDR1 is SEHNR and CDR2 is FQNEAQ (reference sequence). Trimming removed 7 bases from V and 8 bases from J, with 23 bases in between. CDR3 length: 15 amino acids.

This clonotype has a handful of counts. The chain carries TRBV7-9 and TRBJ1-1; possible D gene TRBD1, 5 bases. This CDR3 comprises 12 residues. V gave up 5 bases and J gave up 7 bases, with 11 bases separating them. The germline V gene has CDR1 SEHNR and CDR2 FQNEAQ (reference sequence). CDR3 sequence: CASSTGGYEAFF. For the CDR3, the DNA is TGTGCCAGCAGCACCGGGGGGTATGAAGCTTTCTTT.

This clonotype was counted between two and nine times. The chain uses TRBV4-1 and TRBJ2-1; the D is unclear. This CDR3 is built from 15 residues. Germline V gives CDR1 MGHRA, CDR2 YSYEKL. Trimming pared 5 bases from V and 4 bases from J, leaving 15 bases between. Written as DNA, the CDR3 is TGCGCCAGCAGCTACGCTGAGACGGATTACAATGAGCAGTTCTTC. Translating it yields CASSYAETDYNEQFF.

This clonotype was counted between two and nine times. This rearrangement joins TRBV19 to TRBJ2-5; D may be TRBD1 or TRBD2 (5 bases each). The V gene's germline CDR1 is LNHDA and CDR2 SQIVND (reference sequence). V dropped 5 bases and J dropped 3 bases, with 13 bases sitting between them. The CDR3 sequence is 14 residues long. CDR3 sequence: CASSVSGTEETQYF. The CDR3 DNA is TGTGCCAGTAGTGTCTCCGGGACGGAAGAGACCCAGTACTTC.

This clonotype has at least ten counts. J is TRBJ2-1 and V is TRBV7-2; 12 bases fit TRBD2. This CDR3 is built from 16 residues. With 2 bases clipped from V and 8 bases from J, the junction kept 7 bases outside the gene matches. CDR1 and CDR2 from the germline V gene are SGHTA and FQGNSA. The CDR3 spells CASSLSSSGGVDEQFF. The DNA of the CDR3 is TGTGCCAGCAGCTTAAGTTCTAGCGGGGGGGTGGATGAGCAGTTCTTC.

The CDR3 loop reads CASSLDLLTSEETQYF. CDR3 bases: TGTGCCAGCAGCTTAGATCTGCTAACTAGCGAGGAGACCCAGTACTTC. This chain links TRBV7-3 with TRBJ2-5, with 7 nucleotides matching TRBD2. The trim removed 2 bases at V and 5 bases at J, leaving 11 bases unmatched. This CDR3 has 16 amino acids. Germline values: CDR1 SGHTA, CDR2 FQGTGA. The whole variable domain, filled in from reference TRBV7-3 and TRBJ2-5, reads GAGVSQTPSNKVTEKGKYVELRCDPISGHTALYWYRQSLGQGPEFLIYFQGTGAADDSGLPNDRFFAVRPEGSVSTLKIQRTERGDSAVYLCASSLDLLTSEETQYFGPGTRLLVL.

This clonotype was counted many times. The CDR3 loop is CASSPGLGGSSYEQYF. The CDR3 bases are TGTGCCAGCAGCCCTGGGTTGGGGGGCAGCTCCTACGAGCAGTACTTC. The chain uses TRBV5-6 and TRBJ2-7; D may correspond to TRBD1 or TRBD2 (6 bases each). CDR1 and CDR2 from the germline V gene are SGHDT and YYEEEE. V lost 4 bases and J 0 bases, leaving 17 bases between the germline ends. This CDR3 region has 16 residues.

This clonotype was counted only a few times. The chain links TRBV7-6 to TRBJ2-2; 7 bases fit TRBD1. After removal of 0 bases from V and 6 bases from J, the junction contained 13 bases not matched to a gene. The germline gives CDR1 SGHVS, CDR2 FNYEAQ. This CDR3 has 18 amino acids. CDR3: CASSLAGNVYRGSGELFF. The DNA of the CDR3 is TGTGCCAGCAGCTTAGCGGGAAATGTGTACAGGGGCTCCGGGGAGCTGTTTTTT.

This clonotype was counted between two and nine times. V gene TRBV2 combines with J gene TRBJ1-5; D not certain. Trimming took 3 bases from V and 6 from J, leaving 12 bases between them. Germline CDR1 and CDR2: SNHLY and FYNNEI. The CDR3 contains 14 residues. CDR3 in amino acids: CASSDEHSSQPQHF. CDR3 nucleotide sequence: TGTGCCAGCAGTGATGAGCACAGTTCTCAGCCCCAGCATTTT. Complete variable domain (other parts from reference TRBV2 and TRBJ1-5): EPEVTQTPSHQVTQMGQEVILRCVPISNHLYFYWYRQILGQKVEFLVSFYNNEISEKSEIFDDQFSVERPDGSNFTLKIRSTKLEDSAMYFCASSDEHSSQPQHFGDGTRLSIL.

The V and J genes are TRBV5-4 and TRBJ1-1; 8 bases match TRBD1. The CDR3 is 16 amino acids. V was pared by 4 bases and J by 7 bases, with 15 bases of the junction left unmatched. The germline gives CDR1 SGHNT, CDR2 YYREEE (reference sequence). CDR3 DNA: TGTGCCAGCAGCAACGATGGACAGGGCCACCGAGATGAAGCTTTCTTT. It encodes CASSNDGQGHRDEAFF.

This clonotype appeared many times. V is TRBV6-2 or TRBV6-3 and J is TRBJ2-2, with TRBD1 as a possible D gene (5 bases). The CDR3 is made up of 15 amino acids. Germline loops: CDR1 MNHEY, CDR2 SVGEGT. V gave up 6 bases and J gave up 1 base, with 12 bases separating them. As DNA, the CDR3 is TGTGCCAGCAGCGAAAGGGGCGGGAACACCGGGGAGCTGTTTTTT. This translates into CASSERGGNTGELFF.

The chain uses TRBV6-1 and TRBJ2-3, with TRBD1 matching over 8 bases. Trimming at V came to 7 bases and at J to 2 bases, leaving 14 bases not matched to a gene. Germline CDR1 reads MNHNS; CDR2 reads SASEGT. CDR3 length: 17 amino acids. The DNA for the CDR3 is TGTGCCAGCACCCGGGACAGGAAACGTGGGCTCACAGATACGCAGTATTTT. Its protein product is CASTRDRKRGLTDTQYF.

This chain links TRBV4-1 with TRBJ1-1, with unresolved D. Germline CDR1 MGHRA, CDR2 YSYEKL. The CDR3 spans 14 residues. Trimming took off 6 bases at V and 6 bases at J, with 17 bases between the two ends. As DNA, the CDR3 is TGCGCCAGCAGGCAACCTAGGGAGGACGCTGAAGCTTTCTTT. Its protein product is CASRQPREDAEAFF.

This clonotype appeared a few times. This chain joins TRBV20-1 and TRBJ2-1; tentative D call: TRBD2 (6 bases). Germline V gene sequence: CDR1 DFQATT, CDR2 SNEGSKA (reference sequence). The CDR3 sequence is 13 residues long. Trimming removed 6 bases at V and 8 bases at J, with 17 bases between. The CDR3 sequence: CSAPLRGHYEQFF. DNA of the CDR3: TGCAGTGCCCCATTGCGGGGTCACTATGAGCAGTTCTTC.

The V and J genes are TRBV6-1 and TRBJ2-1, with D unclear. The V end lost 0 bases, the J end lost 13 bases, and 10 bases lay between the germline ends. CDR1 is MNHNS, CDR2 SASEGT, per germline. This CDR3 spans 12 amino acids. CDR3 amino acids: CASSEAPPVQFF. In DNA, the CDR3 is TGTGCCAGCAGTGAAGCGCCTCCAGTACAGTTCTTC.